Listed below are T cell receptor beta chains from one sample, sequenced in a study of blood T cell repertoires in COVID-19. Sequencing used immunoSEQ multiplex PCR; TCRdb keeps in-frame clones, though not all of them. This table holds fewer than 250,000 clones, 70% to 85% found once. The sequencing input was PBMCs or T cells enriched from blood (not recorded which). Every receptor here comes from a woman in her thirties who had recovered from COVID-19. Both conserved end residues are part of each CDR3. Each record gives: J gene, V gene, D gene, CDR3 DNA, CDR3 protein. The D gene is left open where the match is weak.

TRBJ2-3 | TRBV28 | TRBD2 | TGTGCCAGCACAGGCCCGGGACTAGCGGGGGGGCAAAGGGATACGCAGTATTTT | CASTGPGLAGGQRDTQYF
TRBJ2-3 | TRBV29-1 | NA | TGCAGCGTTGAAGGCCGGACTGAAGGAAGGGATACGCAGTATTTT | CSVEGRTEGRDTQYF
TRBJ2-5 | TRBV18 | NA | TGTGCCAGCTCACCAAGTGGCCAGCTAGCACAAGAGACCCAGTACTTC | CASSPSGQLAQETQYF
TRBJ1-2 | TRBV18 | TRBD1 | TGTGCCAGCTCAGGCGGGACAGGGCCTAACTATGGCTACACCTTC | CASSGGTGPNYGYTF
TRBJ2-1 | TRBV5-1 | TRBD2 | TGCGCCAGCAACCCGAGCTTAGCGGGAGTGGTGGATGAGCAGTTCTTC | CASNPSLAGVVDEQFF
TRBJ1-5 | TRBV24-1 | TRBD1 | TGTGCCACCGCAGGGGGACCGAGCAATCAGCCCCAGCATTTT | CATAGGPSNQPQHF
TRBJ2-1 | TRBV2 | TRBD2 | TGTGCCAGCAGTTCGAGACTAGCGGGGGGGCTTAATGAGCAGTTCTTC | CASSSRLAGGLNEQFF
TRBJ1-2 | TRBV19 | TRBD1 | TGTGCCAGTAGTGGCGGGACAGGGGTCGATGGCTACACCTTC | CASSGGTGVDGYTF
TRBJ1-2 | TRBV11-2 | TRBD1 | TGTGCCAGCAGCCCGTCGGGACAGGGTTTTGGCTATGGCTACACCTTC | CASSPSGQGFGYGYTF
TRBJ2-7 | TRBV11-3 | NA | TGTGCCAGCAGCCACGGGACTGGTACCTACGAGCAGTACTTC | CASSHGTGTYEQYF
TRBJ2-5 | TRBV7-2 | TRBD1 | TGTGCCAGCAGACAAAACAGGGGTTGGGAGACCCAGTACTTC | CASRQNRGWETQYF
TRBJ2-3 | TRBV28 | NA | TGTGCCAGCAGTTTAGGAGGGACCACAGATACGCAGTATTTT | CASSLGGTTDTQYF
TRBJ1-1 | TRBV7-2 | NA | TGTGCCAGCAGCTTAGCCGACTTGACAGTCCCTGAAGCTTTCTTT | CASSLADLTVPEAFF
TRBJ1-2 | TRBV19 | NA | TGTGCCAGTAGTATTCCTACCGATGGCTACACCTTC | CASSIPTDGYTF
TRBJ1-1 | TRBV27 | NA | TGTGCCAGCAGCGAACCACCAATAGGACAGAGGTATGAAGCTTTCTTT | CASSEPPIGQRYEAFF
TRBJ2-1 | TRBV9 | NA | TGTGCCAGCAGCGTAGCTTTGGGGCTTTTGGACAATGAGCAGTTCTTC | CASSVALGLLDNEQFF
TRBJ2-3 | TRBV11-3 | NA | TGTGCCAGCACCTCCGACAGTTCAGATACGCAGTATTTT | CASTSDSSDTQYF